The clone carrying this T cell receptor beta chain was observed at least ten times. Its antigen is not known. 5'RACE with 10-nucleotide random UMIs generated the cDNA. Every sequencing run returned over 200 million TCR-beta sequences, which were derived from 15-18 subjects. TCRdb called the 5' RACE reads again in MiXCR, with one record for every CDR3 protein. The sample comprises tens of thousands of distinct CDR3 sequences, under 5.5% of which are singletons, and roughly 2% rests with the top ten. The data were obtained in a study of neurological immune-mediated disorders. V was shortened by 4 bases and J by 2 bases, with 10 bases between the two germline ends. The CDR3 is 14 residues long. Study-level findings and limits: One related-CDR3 cluster, found by phylogenetic grouping, held repertoires of 18 of 34 multiple sclerosis patients and is a possible signature.

This clonotype originated in a woman between 70 and 85 years old with multiple sclerosis. Sequencing used PBMCs. The chain has TRBV12-3 or TRBV12-4 and TRBJ2-3; no firm D call. Here the CDR3 DNA reads TGTGCCAGCAGTTCCCGGGCCTTCACAGATACGCAGTATTTT. It specifies CASSSRAFTDTQYF.